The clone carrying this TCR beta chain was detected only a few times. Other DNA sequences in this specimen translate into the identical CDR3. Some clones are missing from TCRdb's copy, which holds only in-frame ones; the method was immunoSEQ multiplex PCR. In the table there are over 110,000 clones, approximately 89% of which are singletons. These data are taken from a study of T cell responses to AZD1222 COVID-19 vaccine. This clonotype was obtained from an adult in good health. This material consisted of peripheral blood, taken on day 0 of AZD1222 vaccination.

The CDR3 spells CASSLAGLAGGQETQYF. In nucleotides, the CDR3 is TGCGCCAGCAGCTTGGCCGGGCTAGCGGGGGGACAAGAGACCCAGTACTTC. This chain links TRBV5-1 with TRBJ2-5; 11 bases map to TRBD2. Losses at the gene ends were 0 bases for V and 2 bases for J; bases not matched to a gene: 6. CDR3 length equals 17 residues. From germline, CDR1 is SGHRS and CDR2 YFSETQ.